This T cell receptor beta chain was identified in a study of blood T cell repertoires in COVID-19. On the study more broadly: T cells, B-cell-depleted T cells, or PBMCs provided the cDNA or gDNA that served as material.

Looked up from germline, CDR1 is ENHRY and CDR2 is SYGVKD. CDR3 length: 13 residues. V was trimmed by 3 bases and J by 3 bases, leaving 8 bases between them. The assay was immunoSEQ multiplex PCR, and TCRdb's table has in-frame clones only and misses some. The sample comprises some 200,000 clones, 80% to 85% of which are singletons, and 3% rests with the top ten. The TCR originated in a woman in her twenties or thirties who had recovered from COVID-19. Sequencing was done on a sample of peripheral blood. This chain uses TRBV10-3 with TRBJ1-2; D ambiguous. The CDR3 region is CAISETADYGYTF. The CDR3 nucleotides read TGTGCCATCAGTGAAACCGCGGACTATGGCTACACCTTC.